This TCR beta chain was found in a study of cytotoxic CD8 clonotypes in ibrutinib-treated CLL. Assay used: immunoSEQ multiplex PCR; TCRdb lists only in-frame clones, some missing. The table shows about 130,000 clones, with about 70% occurring only once. The trim removed 7 bases at V and 1 base at J, leaving 4 bases unmatched. This CDR3 is 14 amino acids long. Germline CDR1 and CDR2: SNHLY and FYNNEI. The chain couples TRBV2 to TRBJ2-3; 8 bases are shared with TRBD1. The material sequenced was PBMCs, taken after 24 months of ibrutinib treatment. This TCR derives from a human donor with chronic lymphocytic leukemia. The CDR3 reads CASTKTGGTDTQYF. The DNA for the CDR3 is TGTGCCAGCACAAAGACAGGGGGCACAGATACGCAGTATTTT.